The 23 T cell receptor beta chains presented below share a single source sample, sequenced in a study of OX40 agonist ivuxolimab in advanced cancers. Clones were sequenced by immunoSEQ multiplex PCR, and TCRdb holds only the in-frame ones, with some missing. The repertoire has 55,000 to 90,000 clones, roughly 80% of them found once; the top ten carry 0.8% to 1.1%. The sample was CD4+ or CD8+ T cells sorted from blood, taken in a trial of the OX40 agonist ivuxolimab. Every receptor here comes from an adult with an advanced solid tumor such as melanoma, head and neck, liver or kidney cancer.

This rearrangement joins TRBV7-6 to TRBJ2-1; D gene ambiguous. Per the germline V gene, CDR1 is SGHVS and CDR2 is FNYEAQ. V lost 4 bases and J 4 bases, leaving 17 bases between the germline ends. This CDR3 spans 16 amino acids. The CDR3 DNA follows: TGTGCCAGCAGCTCATCTCCGGACGGAATTTACAATGAGCAGTTCTTC. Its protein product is CASSSSPDGIYNEQFF.

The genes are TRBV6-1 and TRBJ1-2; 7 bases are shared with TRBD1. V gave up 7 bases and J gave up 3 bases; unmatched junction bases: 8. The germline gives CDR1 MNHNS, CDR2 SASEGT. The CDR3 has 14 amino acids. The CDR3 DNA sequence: TGTGCCAGCACTCCAGGGGGTATTGACTATGGCTACACCTTC. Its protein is CASTPGGIDYGYTF.

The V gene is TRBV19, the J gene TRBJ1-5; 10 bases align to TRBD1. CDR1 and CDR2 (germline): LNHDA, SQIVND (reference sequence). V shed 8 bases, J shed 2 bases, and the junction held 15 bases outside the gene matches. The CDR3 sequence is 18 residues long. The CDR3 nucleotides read TGTGCCAGTGTAAGGGGCCGGGACAGGGGATCTGGCAATCAGCCCCAGCATTTT. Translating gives CASVRGRDRGSGNQPQHF.

CDR3 sequence: CASSIGPSTETQYF. In DNA, the CDR3 is TGTGCCAGTAGTATTGGACCTAGCACGGAGACCCAGTACTTC. The chain couples TRBV19 to TRBJ2-5; D might be TRBD2 (5 bases). Trimming took 3 bases from V and 5 from J, leaving 13 bases between them. There are 14 residues in the CDR3. Germline loops: CDR1 LNHDA, CDR2 SQIVND (reference sequence).

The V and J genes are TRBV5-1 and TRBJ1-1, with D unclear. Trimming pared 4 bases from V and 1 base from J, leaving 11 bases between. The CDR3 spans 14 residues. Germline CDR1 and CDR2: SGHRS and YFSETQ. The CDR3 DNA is TGCGCCAGCAGCGCCACAGCGTCGAACACTGAAGCTTTCTTT. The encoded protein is CASSATASNTEAFF.

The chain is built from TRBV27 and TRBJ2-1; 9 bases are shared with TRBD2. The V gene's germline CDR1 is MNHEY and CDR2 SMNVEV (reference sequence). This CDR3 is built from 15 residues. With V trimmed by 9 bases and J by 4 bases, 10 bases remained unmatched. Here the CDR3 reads CASWPRSGGYNEQFF. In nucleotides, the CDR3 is TGTGCCAGTTGGCCTAGGAGCGGGGGGTACAATGAGCAGTTCTTC.

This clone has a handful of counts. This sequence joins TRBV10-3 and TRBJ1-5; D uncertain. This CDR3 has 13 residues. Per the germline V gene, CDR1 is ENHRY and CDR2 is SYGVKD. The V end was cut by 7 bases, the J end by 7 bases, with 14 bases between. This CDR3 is CAITPFPEQPQHF. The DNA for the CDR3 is TGTGCCATCACGCCATTCCCCGAACAGCCCCAGCATTTT.

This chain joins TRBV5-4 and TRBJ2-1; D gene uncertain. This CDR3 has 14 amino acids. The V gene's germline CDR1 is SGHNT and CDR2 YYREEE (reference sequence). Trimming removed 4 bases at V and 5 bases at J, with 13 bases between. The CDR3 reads CASSARLVNNEQFF. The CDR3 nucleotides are TGTGCCAGCAGCGCACGACTGGTGAACAATGAGCAGTTCTTC.

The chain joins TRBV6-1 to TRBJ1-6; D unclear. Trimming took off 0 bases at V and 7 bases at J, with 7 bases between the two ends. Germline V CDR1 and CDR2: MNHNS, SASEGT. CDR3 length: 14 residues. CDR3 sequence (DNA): TGTGCCAGCAGTGAAGCCGTGCCAAATTCACCCCTCCACTTT. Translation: CASSEAVPNSPLHF.

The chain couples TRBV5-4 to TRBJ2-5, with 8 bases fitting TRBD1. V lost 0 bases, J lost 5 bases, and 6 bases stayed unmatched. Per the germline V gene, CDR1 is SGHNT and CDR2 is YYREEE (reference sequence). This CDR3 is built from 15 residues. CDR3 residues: CASSLVTGGLETQYF. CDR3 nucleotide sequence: TGTGCCAGCAGCTTGGTAACAGGGGGTCTCGAGACCCAGTACTTC.

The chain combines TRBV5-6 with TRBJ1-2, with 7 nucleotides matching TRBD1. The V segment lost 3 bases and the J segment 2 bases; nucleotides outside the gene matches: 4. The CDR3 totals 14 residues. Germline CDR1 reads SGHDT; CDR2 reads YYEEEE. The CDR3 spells CASSWQTGNYGYTF. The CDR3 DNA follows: TGTGCCAGCAGCTGGCAGACAGGGAACTATGGCTACACCTTC.

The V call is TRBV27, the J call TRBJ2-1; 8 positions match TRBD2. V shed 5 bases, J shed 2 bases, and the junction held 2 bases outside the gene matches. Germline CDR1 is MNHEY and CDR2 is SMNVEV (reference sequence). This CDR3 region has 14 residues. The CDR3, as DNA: TGTGCCAGCAGTCCGGGACTAGCCTACAATGAGCAGTTCTTC. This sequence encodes CASSPGLAYNEQFF.

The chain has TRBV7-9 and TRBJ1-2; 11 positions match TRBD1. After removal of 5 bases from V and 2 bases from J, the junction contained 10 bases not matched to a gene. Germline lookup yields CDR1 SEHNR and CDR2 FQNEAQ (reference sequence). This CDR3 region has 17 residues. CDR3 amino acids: CASSTWTGGRTNYGYTF. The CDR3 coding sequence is TGTGCCAGCAGCACCTGGACAGGGGGCCGGACAAACTATGGCTACACCTTC.

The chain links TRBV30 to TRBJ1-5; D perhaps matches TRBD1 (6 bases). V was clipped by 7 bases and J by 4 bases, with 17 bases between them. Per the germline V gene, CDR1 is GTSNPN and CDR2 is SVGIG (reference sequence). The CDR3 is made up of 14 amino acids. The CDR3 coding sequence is TGTGCCTTTCCCTCGGACAGCAATAATCAGCCCCAGCATTTT. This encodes CAFPSDSNNQPQHF.

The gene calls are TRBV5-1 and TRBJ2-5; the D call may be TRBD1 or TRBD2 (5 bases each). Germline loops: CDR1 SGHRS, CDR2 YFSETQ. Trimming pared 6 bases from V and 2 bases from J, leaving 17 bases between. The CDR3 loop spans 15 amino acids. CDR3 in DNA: TGCGCCAGCATGTCGGCCCCGGGACCTCAAGAGACCCAGTACTTC. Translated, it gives CASMSAPGPQETQYF.

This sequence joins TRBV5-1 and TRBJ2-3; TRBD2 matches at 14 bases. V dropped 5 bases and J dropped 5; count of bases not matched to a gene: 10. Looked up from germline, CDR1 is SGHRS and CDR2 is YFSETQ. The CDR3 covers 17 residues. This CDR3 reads CASSRIGTSGGRDTQYF. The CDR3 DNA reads TGCGCCAGCAGTCGGATCGGGACTAGCGGGGGCCGAGATACGCAGTATTTT.

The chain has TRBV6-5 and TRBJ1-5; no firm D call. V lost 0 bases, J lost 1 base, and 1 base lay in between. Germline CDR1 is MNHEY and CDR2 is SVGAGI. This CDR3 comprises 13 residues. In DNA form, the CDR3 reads TGTGCCAGCAGTTACTCGAGCAATCAGCCCCAGCATTTT. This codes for CASSYSSNQPQHF.

The CDR3 DNA reads TGTGCCAGCAGCATCTACAGGGACTATGGCTACACCTTC. Its protein is CASSIYRDYGYTF. The chain recombines TRBV5-5 with TRBJ1-2, with D perhaps matching TRBD1 (6 bases). Germline-derived CDR1 and CDR2 are SGHKS and YYEKEE (reference sequence). The germline V and J ends were trimmed by 4 bases and 3 bases, with 10 bases remaining between them. The CDR3 is 13 residues long.

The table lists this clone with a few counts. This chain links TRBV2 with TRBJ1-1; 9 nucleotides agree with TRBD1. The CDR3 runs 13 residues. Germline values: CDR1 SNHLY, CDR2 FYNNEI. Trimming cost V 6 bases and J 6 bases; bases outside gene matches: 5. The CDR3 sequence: CASRGQGAAEAFF. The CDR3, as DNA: TGTGCCAGCAGGGGACAGGGAGCCGCTGAAGCTTTCTTT.

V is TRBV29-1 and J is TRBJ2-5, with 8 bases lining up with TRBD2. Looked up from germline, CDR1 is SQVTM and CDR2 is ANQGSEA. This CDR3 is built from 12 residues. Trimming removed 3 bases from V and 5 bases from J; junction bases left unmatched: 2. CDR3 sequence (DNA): TGCAGCGTTGACGGGGGGGCGGAGACCCAGTACTTC. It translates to CSVDGGAETQYF.

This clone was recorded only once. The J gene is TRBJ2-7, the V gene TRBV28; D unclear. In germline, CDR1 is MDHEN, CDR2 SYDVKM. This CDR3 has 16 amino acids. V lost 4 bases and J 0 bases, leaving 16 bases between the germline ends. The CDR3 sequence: CASSSPSETFSYEQYF. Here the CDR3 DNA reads TGTGCCAGCAGTTCCCCCTCCGAGACTTTCTCCTACGAGCAGTACTTC.

DNA for the CDR3: TGTGCCAGTAGCCTCACCGGGACTAGCTACGAGCAGTACTTC. This sequence encodes CASSLTGTSYEQYF. This sequence joins TRBV19 and TRBJ2-7; 8 nucleotides agree with TRBD2. This CDR3 is 14 amino acids long. CDR1 is LNHDA and CDR2 is SQIVND in the germline V gene (reference sequence). V lost 6 bases to trimming and J lost 3 bases; unmatched junction nucleotides: 7.

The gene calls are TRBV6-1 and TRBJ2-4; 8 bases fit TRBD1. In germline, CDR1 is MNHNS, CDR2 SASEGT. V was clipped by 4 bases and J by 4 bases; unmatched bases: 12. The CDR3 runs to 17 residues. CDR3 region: CASSAAQGAVGKNIQYF. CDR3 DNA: TGTGCCAGCAGTGCCGCCCAGGGGGCGGTGGGGAAAAACATTCAGTACTTC.